There are many counts of the clone carrying this T cell receptor (beta chain). Its antigen is unidentified. One end of the junction is discordant with germline, which a read error may explain. This sample was taken from a study of Graves' ophthalmopathy and Graves' hyperthyroidism. The CDR3 runs to 15 residues. Germline values: CDR1 SGHRS, CDR2 YFSETQ. Amplification from RNA transcripts yielded the TCR beta CDR3 regions. The workflow started with a first-round RT-PCR run with HTBI primers and then moved on to a second-round multiplex PCR. Using its own MiXCR run on the multiplex PCR reads, TCRdb lists one record per CDR3 protein. The sample shows about 550,000 distinct CDR3 sequences, approximately 35% of them seen only once. Study results and limitations: Most clonotypes expanded in thyroid above 0.001 frequency were present in blood too.

The genes are TRBV5-1 and TRBJ2-7, with 10 bases fitting TRBD2. Sequencing was done on a sample of peripheral blood or thyroid tissue (not recorded which). The source is an adult man with Graves' hyperthyroidism. The DNA of the CDR3 is TGTGCCAGCAGTTTAACTAGCGGGGTCTCCTACGAGCAGTACTTC. It encodes CASSLTSGVSYEQYF.